This TCR beta chain emerged from a study of graft-versus-host responses after intestinal transplantation. The wider study: Recipients got multivisceral, liver-intestinal, or isolated intestinal transplants. Tacrolimus plus steroids were given to all recipients for two to three years, preceded by anti-thymocyte globulin induction.

Assay: immunoSEQ multiplex PCR; the TCRdb copy retains only in-frame clones and omits some. The table records fewer than 120,000 clones, around 95% of them present only once. As regards this clone: Its specificity is unknown. A junction end diverges from the germline sequence, so it may reflect a read error.

The germline CDR1 and CDR2 sequences are SGHVS and FQNEAQ. The CDR3 runs 17 residues. The source is a human donor who received an intestinal transplant. The source material was unstimulated CD8+ T cells sorted from spleen or lymph node cells, sampled before intestinal transplant. V gene TRBV7-8 combines with J gene TRBJ2-7; 7 bases are a match to TRBD2. CDR3 in amino acids: CASRSFNGGGPFGERYF. The CDR3 nucleotides read TGTGCCAGCAGATCATTTAACGGGGGAGGGCCCTTCGGAGAGCGGTACTTC.